The next 9 T cell receptor beta chains were all read from a single sample in a study of CD8 T cells in Susac syndrome. When the RNA was reverse transcribed, random hexamers were used with an input of about 0.5 to 1 ug. TCRdb passed the immunoSEQ multiplex PCR reads through MiXCR, listing each CDR3 protein once. The table has 210,000 or so distinct CDR3 sequences, approximately 94% seen once. Sequences were obtained from CD4+ T cells from PBMCs. The source is a human donor with Susac syndrome.

This rearrangement joins TRBV11-2 to TRBJ1-1; D is undetermined. The germline V and J ends were trimmed by 5 bases and 1 base, with 14 bases remaining between them. This CDR3 comprises 15 residues. Germline CDR1 SGHAT, CDR2 FQNNGV. CDR3 amino acids: CASSPAFRGNTEAFF. CDR3 nucleotides: TGTGCCAGCAGCCCAGCCTTCCGGGGGAACACTGAAGCTTTCTTT.

About this clonotype: Its ends do not fully match the called genes, so a read error is possible. The chain couples TRBV2 to TRBJ1-2, with TRBD1 as a possible D gene (5 bases). The CDR3 is 14 residues long. The germline V gene encodes CDR1 SNHLY and CDR2 FYNNEI. The CDR3 bases are TGTGCCAGCAGGGAAGCTGGGGGGATCTATGGCTACACCTTC. Protein sequence: CASREAGGIYGYTF.

V gene TRBV18 combines with J gene TRBJ2-2; no firm D call. The CDR3 consists of 15 residues. V was shortened by 2 bases and J by 1 base, with 8 bases between the two germline ends. Germline V gene lookup returns CDR1 KGHSH and CDR2 LQKENI. The CDR3: CASSPLGLNTGELFF. The CDR3 DNA follows: TGTGCCAGCTCACCATTAGGATTGAACACCGGGGAGCTGTTTTTT.

The gene calls are TRBV6-1 and TRBJ1-2; D remains ambiguous. The CDR3 contains 16 residues. Germline lookup yields CDR1 MNHNS and CDR2 SASEGT. The V end lost 6 bases, the J end lost 0 bases, and 17 bases lay between the germline ends. This CDR3 is CASRDGSHFPNYGYTF. DNA for the CDR3: TGTGCCAGCAGGGACGGGTCACATTTTCCTAACTATGGCTACACCTTC.

The V gene is TRBV6-2 or TRBV6-3, the J gene TRBJ2-7; D unresolved. Deletions cut 2 bases from V and 4 bases from J, with 18 bases between. This CDR3 has 16 residues. Per the germline V gene, CDR1 is MNHEY and CDR2 is SVGEGT. CDR3 residues: CASSYPDPQARYEQYF. The CDR3 DNA is TGTGCCAGCAGTTACCCAGACCCCCAAGCAAGATACGAGCAGTACTTC.

V gene TRBV7-9 combines with J gene TRBJ2-5; D is unclear. Germline loops: CDR1 SEHNR, CDR2 FQNEAQ (reference sequence). There are 14 residues in the CDR3. Trimming stripped 3 bases from V and 1 base from J, with 9 bases between. The CDR3 region is CASSFSTFQETQYF. CDR3 nucleotides: TGTGCCAGCAGCTTTTCTACCTTCCAAGAGACCCAGTACTTC.

The chain combines TRBV11-2 with TRBJ2-1; 9 nucleotides line up with TRBD1. The CDR3 extends over 17 amino acids. Germline V gives CDR1 SGHAT, CDR2 FQNNGV. V shed 1 base and J 2 bases; nucleotides not matched to a gene: 6. CDR3 nucleotides: TGTGCCAGCAGCTTAGGAGAGAGGACAGGGGCCTACAATGAGCAGTTCTTC. Translating it yields CASSLGERTGAYNEQFF. Filled out from reference TRBV11-2 and TRBJ2-1, the complete variable domain reads EAGVAQSPRYKIIEKRQSVAFWCNPISGHATLYWYQQILGQGPKLLIQFQNNGVVDDSQLPKDRFSAERLKGVDSTLKIQPAKLEDSAVYLCASSLGERTGAYNEQFFGPGTRLTVL.

V usage is TRBV25-1 and J usage is TRBJ1-3; 7 nucleotides match TRBD1. V dropped 3 bases and J dropped 6; count of bases not matched to a gene: 5. CDR1 MGHDK and CDR2 SYGVNS come from the germline V gene. This CDR3 is built from 14 residues. For the CDR3, the DNA is TGTGCCAGCAGTGAGGGACAGCACTCAAACACCATATATTTT. Its protein is CASSEGQHSNTIYF. Supplemented by reference TRBV25-1 and TRBJ1-3, the full variable domain reads EADIYQTPRYLVIGTGKKITLECSQTMGHDKMYWYQQDPGMELHLIHYSYGVNSTEKGDLSSESTVSRIRTEHFPLTLESARPSHTSQYLCASSEGQHSNTIYFGEGSWLTVV.

The V call is TRBV25-1, the J call TRBJ2-7, with D tentatively TRBD2 (6 bases). V gave up 4 bases and J gave up 0 bases, with 13 bases separating them. There are 15 residues in the CDR3. The germline V gene has CDR1 MGHDK and CDR2 SYGVNS. The CDR3: CASSALGGTSYEQYF. CDR3 coding DNA: TGTGCCAGCAGTGCGCTGGGGGGAACCTCCTACGAGCAGTACTTC.